This TCR beta chain derives from a study of blood T cell repertoires in COVID-19. Background on the study: Specimens from acute and convalescent COVID-19 originated in the United States, Italy and Spain. Sources were T cells, B-cell-depleted T cells, or PBMCs; the material itself was cDNA or gDNA.

As handled by the study authors: Amplified reference gene primers provided the basis for estimating nucleated cell counts. Measured with immunoSEQ multiplex PCR; TCRdb has only the in-frame clones, and not every one. From that table come the V and J calls and clone size; the DNA was used to work out D and trimming. This table has under 65,000 clones, about nine tenths appearing once. CDR3 length: 15 amino acids. Germline-derived CDR1 and CDR2 are SEHNR and FQNEAQ (reference sequence). The ends lost 3 bases at V and 3 bases at J; junction bases unmatched: 5. Enrolment of Seattle patients took place during active infection, and they were followed longitudinally.

Material for sequencing was peripheral blood. The V call is TRBV7-9, the J call TRBJ1-2, with 9 bases lining up with TRBD1. The receptor was derived from an elderly woman with COVID-19, enrolled during active disease. CDR3 DNA sequence: TGTGCCAGCAGCTTCCGGGACAGGGAAGACTATGGCTACACCTTC. Encoded protein: CASSFRDREDYGYTF.